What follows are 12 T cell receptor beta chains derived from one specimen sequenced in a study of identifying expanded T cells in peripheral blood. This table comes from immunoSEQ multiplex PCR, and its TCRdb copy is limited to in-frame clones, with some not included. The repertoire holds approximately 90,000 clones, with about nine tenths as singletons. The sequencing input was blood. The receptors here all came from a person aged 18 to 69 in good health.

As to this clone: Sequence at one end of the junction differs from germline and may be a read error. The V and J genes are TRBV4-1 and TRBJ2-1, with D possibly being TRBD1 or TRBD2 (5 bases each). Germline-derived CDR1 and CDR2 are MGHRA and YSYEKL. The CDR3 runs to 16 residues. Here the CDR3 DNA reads TGCGCCAGCAGCCAAGACGGGACGGATGTCTACAATGAGCAGCTCTTC. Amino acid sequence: CASSQDGTDVYNEQLF.

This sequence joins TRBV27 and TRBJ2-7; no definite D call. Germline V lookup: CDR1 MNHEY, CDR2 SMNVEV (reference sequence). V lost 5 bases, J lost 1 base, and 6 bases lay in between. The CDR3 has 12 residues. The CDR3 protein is CASSILSYEQYF. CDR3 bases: TGTGCCAGCAGTATACTATCCTACGAGCAGTACTTC.

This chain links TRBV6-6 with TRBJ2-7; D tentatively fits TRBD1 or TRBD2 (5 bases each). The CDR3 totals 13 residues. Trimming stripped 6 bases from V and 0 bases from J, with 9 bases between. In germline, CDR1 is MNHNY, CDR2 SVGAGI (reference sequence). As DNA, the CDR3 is TGTGCCAGCAGGGGGACCCGCTCCTACGAGCAGTACTTC. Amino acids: CASRGTRSYEQYF.

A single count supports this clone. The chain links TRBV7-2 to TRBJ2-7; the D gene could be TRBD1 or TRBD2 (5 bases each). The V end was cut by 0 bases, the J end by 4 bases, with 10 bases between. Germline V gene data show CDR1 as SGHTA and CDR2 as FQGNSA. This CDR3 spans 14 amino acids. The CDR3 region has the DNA TGTGCCAGCAGCTTAGCGTGGGGACCTTACGAGCAGTACTTC. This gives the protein CASSLAWGPYEQYF.

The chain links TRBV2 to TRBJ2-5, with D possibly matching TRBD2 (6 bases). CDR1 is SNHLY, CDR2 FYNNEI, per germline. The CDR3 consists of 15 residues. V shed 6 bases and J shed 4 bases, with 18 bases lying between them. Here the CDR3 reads CASSLYGGERETQYF. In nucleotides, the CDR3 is TGTGCCAGCAGCCTGTACGGGGGTGAGAGAGAGACCCAGTACTTC.

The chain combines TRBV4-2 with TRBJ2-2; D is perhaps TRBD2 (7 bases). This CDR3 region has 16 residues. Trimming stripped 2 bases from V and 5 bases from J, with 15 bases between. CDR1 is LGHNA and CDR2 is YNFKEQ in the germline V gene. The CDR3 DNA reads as TGTGCCAGCAGCCAATCTCGGGGGGCGGGAACCGGGGAGCTGTTTTTT. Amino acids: CASSQSRGAGTGELFF.

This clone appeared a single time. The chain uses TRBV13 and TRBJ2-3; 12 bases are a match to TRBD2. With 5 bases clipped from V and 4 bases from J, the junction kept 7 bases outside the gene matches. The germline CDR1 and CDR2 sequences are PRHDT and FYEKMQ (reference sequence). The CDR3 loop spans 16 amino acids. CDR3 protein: CASSPWTSGTPDTQYF. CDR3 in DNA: TGTGCCAGCAGCCCGTGGACTAGCGGGACCCCAGATACGCAGTATTTT.

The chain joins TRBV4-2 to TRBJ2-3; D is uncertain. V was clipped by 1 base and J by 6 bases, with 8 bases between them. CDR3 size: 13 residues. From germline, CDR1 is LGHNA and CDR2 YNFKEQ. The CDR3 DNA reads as TGTGCCAGCAGCCAAGGCGTGGGCGATACGCAGTATTTT. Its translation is CASSQGVGDTQYF.

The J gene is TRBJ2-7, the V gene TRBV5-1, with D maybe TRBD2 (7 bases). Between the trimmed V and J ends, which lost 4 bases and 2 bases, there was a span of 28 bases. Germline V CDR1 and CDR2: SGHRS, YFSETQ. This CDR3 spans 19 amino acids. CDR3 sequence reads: CASSLNGGGGLAAPYEQYF. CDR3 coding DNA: TGCGCCAGCAGCCTGAATGGGGGCGGTGGTCTAGCGGCCCCCTACGAGCAGTACTTC. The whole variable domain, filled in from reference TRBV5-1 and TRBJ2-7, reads KAGVTQTPRYLIKTRGQQVTLSCSPISGHRSVSWYQQTPGQGLQFLFEYFSETQRNKGNFPGRFSGRQFSNSRSEMNVSTLELGDSALYLCASSLNGGGGLAAPYEQYFGPGTRLTVT.

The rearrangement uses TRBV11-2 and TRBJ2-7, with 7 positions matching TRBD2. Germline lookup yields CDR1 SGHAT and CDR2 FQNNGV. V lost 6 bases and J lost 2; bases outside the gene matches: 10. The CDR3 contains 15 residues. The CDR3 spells CASRGGGGTAYEQYF. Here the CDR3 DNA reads TGTGCCAGCAGAGGCGGGGGAGGGACCGCCTACGAGCAGTACTTC. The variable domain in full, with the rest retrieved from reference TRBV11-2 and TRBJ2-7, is EAGVAQSPRYKIIEKRQSVAFWCNPISGHATLYWYQQILGQGPKLLIQFQNNGVVDDSQLPKDRFSAERLKGVDSTLKIQPAKLEDSAVYLCASRGGGGTAYEQYFGPGTRLTVT.

This chain's CDR3 is CATSTGTLITGELFF. The CDR3, as DNA: TGTGCCACCTCAACCGGGACTCTAATTACCGGGGAGCTGTTTTTT. The chain carries TRBV6-6 and TRBJ2-2; possibly TRBD2 for D (6 bases). The CDR3 has 15 amino acids. Germline V CDR1 and CDR2: MNHNY, SVGAGI (reference sequence). The germline V and J ends were trimmed by 10 bases and 5 bases, with 20 bases remaining between them.

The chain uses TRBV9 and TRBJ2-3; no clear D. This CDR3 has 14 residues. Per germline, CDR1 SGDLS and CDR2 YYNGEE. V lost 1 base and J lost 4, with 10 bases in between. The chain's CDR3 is CASSVTSAPDTQYF. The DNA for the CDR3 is TGTGCCAGCAGCGTAACGTCGGCACCAGATACGCAGTATTTT.